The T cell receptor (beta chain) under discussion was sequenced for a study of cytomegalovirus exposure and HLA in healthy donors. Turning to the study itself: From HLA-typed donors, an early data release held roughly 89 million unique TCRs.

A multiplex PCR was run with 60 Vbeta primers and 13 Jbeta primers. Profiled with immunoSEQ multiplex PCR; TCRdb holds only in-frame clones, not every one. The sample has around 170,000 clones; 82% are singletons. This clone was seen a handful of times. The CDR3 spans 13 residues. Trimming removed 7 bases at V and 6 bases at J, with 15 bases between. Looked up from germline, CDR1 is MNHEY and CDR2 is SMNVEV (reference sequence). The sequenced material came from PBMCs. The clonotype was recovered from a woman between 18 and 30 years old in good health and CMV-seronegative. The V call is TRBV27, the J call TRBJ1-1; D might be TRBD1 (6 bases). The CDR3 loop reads CASTSRQAPEAFF. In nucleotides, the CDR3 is TGTGCCAGCACCAGCAGACAGGCCCCTGAAGCTTTCTTT.